The sequence of this T cell receptor (beta chain) was determined in a study of blood T cells in healthy people across ages. Notes on this clonotype: The antigen is undetermined.

The authors ran a second PCR of about 6 to 12 cycles using a sample-barcoded 5' primer and a J-beta primer mix. Researchers report that a template-switch adaptor with 12 random nucleotides tagged each cDNA molecule. TCRdb ran MiXCR on the 5' RACE reads and lists one entry per CDR3 protein. The data contain fewer than 1 million distinct CDR3 sequences, approximately 44% of them singletons. Findings of the study overall: In long-lived donors, naive CD4+ cell counts and diversity exceeded those of aged donors. CMV infection status of these donors was not known.

Sequencing used blood. The clonotype comes from a man between 60 and 75 years old in good health.

CDR3 loop: CASSVQGARLTGETQYF. The CDR3 coding sequence is TGTGCCAGCAGTGTACAGGGGGCCCGGCTTACCGGGGAGACCCAGTACTTC. The chain joins TRBV27 to TRBJ2-7, with 9 bases lining up with TRBD1. Matching the DNA end better, TRBJ2-5 makes the J call doubtful. This CDR3 is built from 17 residues. The germline gives CDR1 MNHEY, CDR2 SMNVEV (reference sequence).